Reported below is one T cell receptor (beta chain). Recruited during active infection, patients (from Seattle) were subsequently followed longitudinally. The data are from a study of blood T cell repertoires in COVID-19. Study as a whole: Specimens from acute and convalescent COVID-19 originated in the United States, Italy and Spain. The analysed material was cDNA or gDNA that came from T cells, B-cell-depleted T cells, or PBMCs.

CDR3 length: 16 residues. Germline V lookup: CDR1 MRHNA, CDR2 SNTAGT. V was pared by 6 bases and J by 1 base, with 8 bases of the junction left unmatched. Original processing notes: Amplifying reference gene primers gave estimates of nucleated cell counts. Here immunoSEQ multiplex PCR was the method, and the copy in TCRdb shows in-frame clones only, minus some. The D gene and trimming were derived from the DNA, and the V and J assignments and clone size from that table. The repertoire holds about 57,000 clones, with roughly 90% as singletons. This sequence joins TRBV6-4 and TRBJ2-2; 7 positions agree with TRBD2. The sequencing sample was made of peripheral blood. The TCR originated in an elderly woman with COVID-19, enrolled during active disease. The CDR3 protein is CASSPLPGGNTGELFF. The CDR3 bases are TGTGCCAGCAGCCCCCTCCCGGGGGGGAACACCGGGGAGCTGTTTTTT.